The clone carrying this TCR beta chain was recorded at least ten times. Researchers prepared the TCRbeta library using unique molecular identifiers, the study reports. TCRdb redid the calling of the PCR reads with MiXCR, one entry per CDR3 protein. The table lists hundreds of thousands of distinct CDR3 sequences, about 9.2% of them singletons. This entry comes from a study of T-cell reconstitution after alpha-beta-depleted transplantation in children. The CDR3 spans 14 residues. The J segment lost 2 bases and the V segment lost 0 bases, leaving 0 bases of the junction unmatched. Germline V gene lookup returns CDR1 MNHEY and CDR2 SVGEGT.

This sequence joins TRBV6-2 or TRBV6-3 and TRBJ2-7; 8 bases map to TRBD2. Here the sequenced sample was PBMCs from the stem cell graft donor, taken from the stem cell graft. The clonotype comes from a human donor who donated a stem cell graft to a child with acute lymphoblastic leukemia. In DNA, the CDR3 is TGTGCCAGCAGTTACTCGACTAGCGCCTACGAGCAGTACTTC. It is translated as CASSYSTSAYEQYF.